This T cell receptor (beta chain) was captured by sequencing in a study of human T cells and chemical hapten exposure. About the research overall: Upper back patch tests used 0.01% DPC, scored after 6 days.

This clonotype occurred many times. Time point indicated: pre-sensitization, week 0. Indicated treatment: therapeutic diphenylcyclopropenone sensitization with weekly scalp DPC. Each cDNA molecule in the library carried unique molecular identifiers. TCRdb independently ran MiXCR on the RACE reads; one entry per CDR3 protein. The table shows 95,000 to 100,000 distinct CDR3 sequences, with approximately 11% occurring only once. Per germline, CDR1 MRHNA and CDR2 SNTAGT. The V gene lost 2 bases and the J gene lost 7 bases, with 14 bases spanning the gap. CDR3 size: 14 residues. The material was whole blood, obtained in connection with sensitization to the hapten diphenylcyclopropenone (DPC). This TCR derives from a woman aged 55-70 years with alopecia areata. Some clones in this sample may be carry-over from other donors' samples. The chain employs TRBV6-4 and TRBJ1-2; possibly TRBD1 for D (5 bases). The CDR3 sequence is CASSDRGRGSGYTF. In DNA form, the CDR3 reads TGTGCCAGCAGTGACCGGGGCCGAGGGTCTGGCTACACCTTC.